Described below is a single T cell receptor (beta chain) sequence and its context. These data belong to a study of CD8 T cells in Susac syndrome. Germline V gene sequence: CDR1 SQVTM, CDR2 ANQGSEA. The length of the CDR3 is 12 residues. The ends were cut back, 5 bases at V and 2 bases at J, with 10 bases in the middle. RNA totalling about 0.45 to 1 ug underwent reverse transcription with random hexamers. Multiplex immunoSEQ PCR targeted 54 Vbeta and 13 Jbeta TCR beta segments. TCRdb re-derived calls from the immunoSEQ multiplex PCR reads in MiXCR, one entry per CDR3 protein. The data hold about 140,000 distinct CDR3 sequences, with 94% observed a single time.

The chain recombines TRBV29-1 with TRBJ2-7; possibly TRBD1 for D (6 bases). This clonotype was sampled from a human donor in good health. Sequenced sample: CD8+ T cells from PBMCs. The CDR3 reads CSVQGNTYEQYF. DNA for the CDR3: TGCAGCGTTCAGGGGAACACCTACGAGCAGTACTTC.